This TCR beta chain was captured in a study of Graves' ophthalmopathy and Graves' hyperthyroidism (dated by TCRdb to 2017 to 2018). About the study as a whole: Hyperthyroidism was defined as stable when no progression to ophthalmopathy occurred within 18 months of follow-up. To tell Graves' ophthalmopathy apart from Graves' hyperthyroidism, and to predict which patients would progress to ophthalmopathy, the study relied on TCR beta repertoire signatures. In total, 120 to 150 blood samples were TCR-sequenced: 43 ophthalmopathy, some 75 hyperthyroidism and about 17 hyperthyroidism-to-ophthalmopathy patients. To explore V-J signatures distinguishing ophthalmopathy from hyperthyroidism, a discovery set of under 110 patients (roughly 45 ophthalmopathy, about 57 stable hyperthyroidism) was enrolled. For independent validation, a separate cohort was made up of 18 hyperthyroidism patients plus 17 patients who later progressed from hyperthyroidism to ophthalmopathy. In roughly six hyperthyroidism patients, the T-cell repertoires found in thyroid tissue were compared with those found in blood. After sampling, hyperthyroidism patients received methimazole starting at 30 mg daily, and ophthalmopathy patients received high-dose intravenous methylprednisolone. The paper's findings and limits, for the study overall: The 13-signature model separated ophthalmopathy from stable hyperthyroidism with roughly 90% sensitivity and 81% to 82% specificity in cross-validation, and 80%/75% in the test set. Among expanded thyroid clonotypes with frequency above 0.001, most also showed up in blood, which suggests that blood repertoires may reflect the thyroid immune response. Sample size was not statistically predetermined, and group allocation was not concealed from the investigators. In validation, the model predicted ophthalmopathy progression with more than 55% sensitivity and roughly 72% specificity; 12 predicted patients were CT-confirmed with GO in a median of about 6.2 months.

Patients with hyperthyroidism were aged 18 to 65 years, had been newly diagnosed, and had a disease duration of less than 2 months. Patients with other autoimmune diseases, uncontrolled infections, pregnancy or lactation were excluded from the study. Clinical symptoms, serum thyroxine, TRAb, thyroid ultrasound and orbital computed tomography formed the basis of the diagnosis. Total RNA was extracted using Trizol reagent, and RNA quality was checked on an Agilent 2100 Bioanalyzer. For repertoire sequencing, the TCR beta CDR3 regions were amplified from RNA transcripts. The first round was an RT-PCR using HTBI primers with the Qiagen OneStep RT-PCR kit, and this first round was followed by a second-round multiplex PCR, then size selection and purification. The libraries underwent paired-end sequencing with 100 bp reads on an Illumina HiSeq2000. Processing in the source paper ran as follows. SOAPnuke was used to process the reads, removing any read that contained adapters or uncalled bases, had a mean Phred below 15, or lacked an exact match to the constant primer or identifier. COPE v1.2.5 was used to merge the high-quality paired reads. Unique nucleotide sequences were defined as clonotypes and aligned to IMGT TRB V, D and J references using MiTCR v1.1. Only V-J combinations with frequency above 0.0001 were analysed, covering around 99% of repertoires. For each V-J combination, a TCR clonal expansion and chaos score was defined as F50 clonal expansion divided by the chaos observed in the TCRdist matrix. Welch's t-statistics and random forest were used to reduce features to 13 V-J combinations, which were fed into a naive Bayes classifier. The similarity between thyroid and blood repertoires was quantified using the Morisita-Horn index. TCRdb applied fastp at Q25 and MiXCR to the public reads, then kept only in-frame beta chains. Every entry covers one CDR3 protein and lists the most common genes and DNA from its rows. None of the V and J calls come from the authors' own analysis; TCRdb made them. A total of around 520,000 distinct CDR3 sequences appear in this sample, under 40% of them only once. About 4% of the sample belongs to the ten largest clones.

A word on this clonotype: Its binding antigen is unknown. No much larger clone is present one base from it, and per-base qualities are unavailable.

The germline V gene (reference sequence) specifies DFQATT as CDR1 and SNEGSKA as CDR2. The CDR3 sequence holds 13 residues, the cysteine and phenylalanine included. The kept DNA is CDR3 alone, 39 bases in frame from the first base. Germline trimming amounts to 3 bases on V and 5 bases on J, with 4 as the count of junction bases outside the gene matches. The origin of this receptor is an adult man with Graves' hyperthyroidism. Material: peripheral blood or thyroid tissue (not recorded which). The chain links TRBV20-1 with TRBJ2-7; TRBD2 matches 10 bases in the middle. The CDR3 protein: CSASLAGEDEQYF. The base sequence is TGCAGTGCTAGTCTAGCGGGAGAGGACGAGCAGTACTTC.